This TCR beta chain was found in a study of control samples from healthy donors and cancer patients. The CDR3 has 13 amino acids. Per germline, CDR1 GTSNPN and CDR2 SVGIG (reference sequence). V was pared by 5 bases and J by 3 bases, with 6 bases of the junction left unmatched. Here immunoSEQ multiplex PCR was the method, and the copy in TCRdb shows in-frame clones only, minus some. The data hold approximately 130,000 clones, with around nine tenths observed a single time. The clonotype comes from a man aged 25-45 years in good health. The sequencing input was blood. J is TRBJ2-7 and V is TRBV30; 8 nucleotides match TRBD1. Here the CDR3 reads CAWEGQEDYEQYF. CDR3 bases: TGTGCCTGGGAGGGACAGGAGGACTACGAGCAGTACTTC.